Listed here are 11 T cell receptor beta chains from one sample, sequenced in a study of neoadjuvant anti-PD-1 for oral cavity cancer. Produced via immunoSEQ multiplex PCR; TCRdb's table is partial and in-frame only. The data contain 60,000 to 75,000 clones, around 80% of them singletons. Sequenced here: PBMCs, sampled before nivolumab (anti-PD-1) treatment. Receptors were obtained from a person aged 40 to 85 with oral cavity squamous cell carcinoma.

The J gene is TRBJ2-5, the V gene TRBV27; D not certain. The V gene lost 5 bases and the J gene lost 5 bases, with 15 bases spanning the gap. There are 14 residues in the CDR3. The germline V gene encodes CDR1 MNHEY and CDR2 SMNVEV (reference sequence). CDR3 nucleotide sequence: TGTGCCAGCAGTAGAGACCCAAGACTGGAGACCCAGTACTTC. Translated: CASSRDPRLETQYF.

This clone was counted once. J is TRBJ1-1 and V is TRBV7-9; TRBD1 might be the D (6 bases). Germline V gene sequence: CDR1 SEHNR, CDR2 FQNEAQ (reference sequence). With 3 bases removed from V and 0 bases from J, the gap between germline ends came to 11 bases. The CDR3 sequence is 15 residues long. The CDR3 here is CASSLAGTLNTEAFF. The CDR3 coding sequence is TGTGCCAGCAGCTTGGCCGGGACACTGAACACTGAAGCTTTCTTT.

The V call is TRBV7-9, the J call TRBJ2-7; no definite D call. CDR1 SEHNR and CDR2 FQNEAQ come from the germline V gene (reference sequence). The V end lost 5 bases, the J end lost 0 bases, and 14 bases lay between the germline ends. This CDR3 is 15 amino acids long. CDR3 bases: TGTGCCAGCAGCCCCCTAGGGTCCAACTCCTACGAGCAGTACTTC. This codes for CASSPLGSNSYEQYF.

V and J are TRBV5-6 and TRBJ1-3; D remains ambiguous. From germline, CDR1 is SGHDT and CDR2 YYEEEE. V lost 2 bases to trimming and J lost 0 bases, with 9 bases between them. This CDR3 is built from 15 residues. The CDR3 reads CASSFPGFSGNTIYF. In nucleotides, the CDR3 is TGTGCCAGCAGCTTCCCGGGGTTCTCTGGAAACACCATATATTTT.

In this sample, this clone turned up once. The chain carries TRBV30 and TRBJ1-5; no definite D call. The V gene lost 0 bases and the J gene lost 2 bases, with 8 bases spanning the gap. CDR1 is GTSNPN and CDR2 is SVGIG in the germline V gene (reference sequence). CDR3 length: 14 residues. The CDR3 DNA is TGTGCCTGGAGTGTACTTCAAGGCAATCAGCCCCAGCATTTT. This encodes CAWSVLQGNQPQHF.

The chain recombines TRBV2 with TRBJ1-5; 10 positions agree with TRBD1. This CDR3 region has 15 residues. CDR1 is SNHLY, CDR2 FYNNEI, per germline. The junction had 9 bases not matched to a gene; V was cut back by 5 bases and J by 8 bases. The CDR3 loop is CASSPETGGRKPQHF. In nucleotides, the CDR3 is TGTGCCAGCAGTCCAGAGACAGGGGGCAGGAAGCCCCAGCATTTT.

The DNA for the CDR3 is TGCGCCAGCAGGGGTGGAGGTGGAACTGGAAACACCATATATTTT. Encoded protein: CASRGGGGTGNTIYF. The chain couples TRBV10-2 to TRBJ1-3; D is unresolved. CDR1 WSHSY and CDR2 SAAADI come from the germline V gene. V was cut by 6 bases and J by 2 bases, with 14 bases left in between. The CDR3 covers 15 residues.

The rearrangement uses TRBV19 and TRBJ1-1, with D unresolved. The CDR3 contains 12 residues. V was pared by 0 bases and J by 7 bases, with 6 bases between. The V gene's germline CDR1 is LNHDA and CDR2 SQIVND (reference sequence). The CDR3 sequence: CASSIDRFEAFF. CDR3 in DNA: TGTGCCAGTAGTATAGACAGATTTGAAGCTTTCTTT.

This clone has a handful of counts. The J gene is TRBJ2-3, the V gene TRBV25-1; tentatively, D is TRBD2 (7 bases). CDR3 length equals 16 residues. V lost 2 bases, J lost 3 bases, and 15 bases lay in between. Germline-derived CDR1 and CDR2 are MGHDK and SYGVNS. Here the CDR3 reads CASSERGGGRTDTQYF. The CDR3 nucleotides are TGTGCCAGCAGTGAACGCGGCGGGGGCAGGACAGATACGCAGTATTTT.

This chain links TRBV11-2 with TRBJ2-2; maybe TRBD1 (5 bases). This CDR3 region has 17 residues. Trimming left V 6 bases short and J 4 bases short, with 21 bases between. Germline values: CDR1 SGHAT, CDR2 FQNNGV. The CDR3 is CASRTTDLGLATGELFF. Written as DNA, the CDR3 is TGTGCCAGCAGAACAACTGATCTGGGGCTGGCCACCGGGGAGCTGTTTTTT.

The chain has TRBV30 and TRBJ1-1; TRBD1 is a possible D gene (6 bases). From germline, CDR1 is GTSNPN and CDR2 SVGIG (reference sequence). The CDR3 extends over 16 amino acids. Trimming took 1 base from V and 1 from J, leaving 16 bases between them. CDR3 amino acids: CAWSEGRGRGNTEAFF. The CDR3, as DNA: TGTGCCTGGAGTGAGGGCAGGGGAAGGGGGAACACTGAAGCTTTCTTT.